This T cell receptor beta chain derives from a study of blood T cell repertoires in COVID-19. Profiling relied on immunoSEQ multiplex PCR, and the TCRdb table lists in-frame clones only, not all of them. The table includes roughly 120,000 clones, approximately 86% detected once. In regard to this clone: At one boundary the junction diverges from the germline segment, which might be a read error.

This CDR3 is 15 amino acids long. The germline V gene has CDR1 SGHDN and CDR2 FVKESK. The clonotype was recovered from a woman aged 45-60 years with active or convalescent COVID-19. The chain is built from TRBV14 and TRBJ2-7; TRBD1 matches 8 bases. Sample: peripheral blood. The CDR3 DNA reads TGTGCCAGCAGCCAAGGCAGGGGGCGCTCCCACGAGCAGTACTTC. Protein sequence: CASSQGRGRSHEQYF. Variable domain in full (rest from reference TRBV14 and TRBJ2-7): EAGVTQFPSHSVIEKGQTVTLRCDPISGHDNLYWYRRVMGKEIKFLLHFVKESKQDESGMPNNRFLAERTGGTYSTLKVQPAELEDSGVYFCASSQGRGRSHEQYFGPGTRLTVT.